A single sample is the source of the 17 T cell receptor beta chains below, sequenced in a study of Tregs in tolerant kidney transplant recipients. Only in-frame clones appear in the TCRdb table, and some are missing; sequencing was by immunoSEQ multiplex PCR. The data contain around 75,000 clones, roughly 91% of them singletons. Sequencing was performed on CD4+ T cells from blood, taken before the transplant. These receptors originate from a human donor who received a combined kidney and bone marrow transplant.

This clone was seen only a few times. The chain carries TRBV10-1 and TRBJ2-7, with D perhaps TRBD2 (5 bases). The CDR3 consists of 12 residues. Germline V gene lookup returns CDR1 WNHNN and CDR2 SYGVQD (reference sequence). Trimming stripped 2 bases from V and 3 bases from J, with 5 bases between. The CDR3 DNA follows: TGCGCCAGCAGTGAGACTAGCTACGAGCAGTACTTC. It encodes CASSETSYEQYF.

This chain joins TRBV7-2 and TRBJ1-3; D remains ambiguous. The ends were cut back, 3 bases at V and 2 bases at J, with 8 bases in the middle. CDR1 is SGHTA and CDR2 is FQGNSA in the germline V gene. The CDR3 covers 14 residues. CDR3: CASSFPETGNTIYF. Written as DNA, the CDR3 is TGTGCCAGCAGCTTCCCGGAGACTGGAAACACCATATATTTT.

This rearrangement joins TRBV19 to TRBJ1-5; D remains unclear. CDR3 length: 16 residues. Germline V CDR1 and CDR2: LNHDA, SQIVND (reference sequence). Trimming removed 5 bases from V and 6 bases from J, with 20 bases in between. CDR3 bases: TGTGCCAGTAGTGCGGCATGGGGAGGCTGGGGTCAGCCCCAGCATTTT. It codes for CASSAAWGGWGQPQHF.

This clone was counted once. This chain connects TRBV21-1 to TRBJ2-4; the table's D call TRBD1 went unverified against the DNA. TRBV21-1 is noted as a pseudogene. There are 17 residues in the CDR3. The CDR3 loop is CASSKARQEVAKNIQYF. The CDR3 DNA is TGTGCCAGCAGCAAAGCGCGACAGGAGGTAGCCAAAAACATTCAGTACTTC.

The chain couples TRBV4-2 to TRBJ2-2, with TRBD1 as a possible D gene (6 bases). Germline-derived CDR1 and CDR2 are LGHNA and YNFKEQ. The CDR3 sequence is 16 residues long. V gave up 4 bases and J gave up 1 base, with 13 bases separating them. In DNA, the CDR3 is TGTGCCAGCAGCCCACGGACAGCTTTGAACACCGGGGAGCTGTTTTTT. Protein product: CASSPRTALNTGELFF.

The chain links TRBV30 to TRBJ1-5; possible D gene TRBD1, 5 bases. In germline, CDR1 is GTSNPN, CDR2 SVGIG (reference sequence). The length of the CDR3 is 14 residues. Trimming left V 5 bases short and J 4 bases short, with 15 bases between. In DNA form, the CDR3 reads TGTGCCTGGGGACGGAGCAGGGATAATCAGCCCCAGCATTTT. Amino acid sequence: CAWGRSRDNQPQHF. The whole variable domain, remainder taken from reference TRBV30 and TRBJ1-5, is SQTIHQWPATLVQPVGSPLSLECTVEGTSNPNLYWYRQAAGRGLQLLFYSVGIGQISSEVPQNLSASRPQDRQFILSSKKLLLSDSGFYLCAWGRSRDNQPQHFGDGTRLSIL.

This chain joins TRBV11-2 and TRBJ2-5, with D perhaps TRBD1 (5 bases). Trimming pared 3 bases from V and 4 bases from J, leaving 12 bases between. The CDR3 is 14 amino acids. CDR1 SGHAT and CDR2 FQNNGV come from the germline V gene. The CDR3 is CASSFYRWGETQYF. For the CDR3, the DNA is TGTGCCAGCAGCTTCTACAGGTGGGGAGAGACCCAGTACTTC.

The chain combines TRBV29-1 with TRBJ2-3, with D unresolved. This CDR3 is 12 amino acids long. Germline loops: CDR1 SQVTM, CDR2 ANQGSEA. The V end lost 4 bases, the J end lost 4 bases, and 9 bases lay between the germline ends. CDR3 loop: CSVVRQADTQYF. The CDR3 DNA reads TGCAGCGTTGTACGGCAGGCAGATACGCAGTATTTT.

The J gene is TRBJ1-1, the V gene TRBV29-1; 9 bases align to TRBD1. Germline trimming cut 7 bases from V and 4 bases from J; bases unmatched to any gene: 10. CDR1 is SQVTM, CDR2 ANQGSEA, per germline. The CDR3 totals 14 residues. The CDR3 reads CSGRGGTGPTEAFF. Written as DNA, the CDR3 is TGCAGCGGCAGAGGGGGGACAGGGCCCACTGAAGCTTTCTTT.

The chain's CDR3 is CAWSRGAATYEQYF. The CDR3 nucleotides are TGTGCCTGGAGCCGTGGGGCAGCGACCTACGAGCAGTACTTC. The chain links TRBV30 to TRBJ2-7, with a weak D call TRBD1 (5 bases). V was cut by 3 bases and J by 2 bases, with 14 bases left in between. The CDR3 is 14 amino acids. Germline V CDR1 and CDR2: GTSNPN, SVGIG (reference sequence).

This chain joins TRBV7-2 and TRBJ2-3, with a tentative D call TRBD2 (7 bases). Trimming stripped 0 bases from V and 6 bases from J, with 16 bases between. The CDR3 has 16 amino acids. CDR1 and CDR2 (germline): SGHTA, FQGNSA. The CDR3 DNA follows: TGTGCCAGCAGCTTAGCGAGCGGGATGGGGGCGGATACGCAGTATTTT. This sequence encodes CASSLASGMGADTQYF.

The chain combines TRBV10-1 with TRBJ2-7; D is uncertain. This CDR3 comprises 12 residues. V was shortened by 7 bases and J by 0 bases, with 7 bases between the two germline ends. Germline V CDR1 and CDR2: WNHNN, SYGVQD (reference sequence). In nucleotides, the CDR3 is TGCGCCAGCATCCTCGTCTCCTACGAGCAGTACTTC. It encodes CASILVSYEQYF.

The chain couples TRBV4-1 to TRBJ2-3; 9 nucleotides agree with TRBD2. Unmatched junction bases numbered 6, after V lost 0 bases and J lost 2 bases. CDR3 length equals 17 residues. Germline CDR1 MGHRA, CDR2 YSYEKL. The CDR3 DNA reads as TGCGCCAGCAGCCAAGAGGCTAGCGGGACATACACAGATACGCAGTATTTT. It codes for CASSQEASGTYTDTQYF.

The rearrangement links TRBV7-9 to TRBJ2-1, with 8 bases lining up with TRBD2. The CDR3 loop spans 16 amino acids. Per germline, CDR1 SEHNR and CDR2 FQNEAQ (reference sequence). With V trimmed by 3 bases and J by 3 bases, 7 bases remained unmatched. The CDR3 region is CASSLDQREYYNEQFF. For the CDR3, the DNA is TGTGCCAGCAGCTTGGACCAGCGGGAGTACTACAATGAGCAGTTCTTC.

The chain joins TRBV7-3 to TRBJ1-1, with TRBD1 identical over 7 bases. CDR3 length: 14 amino acids. V was clipped by 5 bases and J by 3 bases; unmatched bases: 6. CDR1 is SGHTA and CDR2 is FQGTGA in the germline V gene. The CDR3 sequence: CASSPTGADTEAFF. The CDR3, as DNA: TGTGCCAGCAGCCCTACAGGGGCCGACACTGAAGCTTTCTTT.

V is TRBV4-3 and J is TRBJ1-1; D perhaps matches TRBD1 (5 bases). Trimming pared 4 bases from V and 10 bases from J, leaving 16 bases between. The CDR3 is 13 residues long. CDR1 LGHNA and CDR2 YSLEER come from the germline V gene. This chain's CDR3 is CASSLLGDGGAFF. CDR3 sequence (DNA): TGCGCCAGCAGCCTGCTTGGGGACGGGGGAGCTTTCTTT.

The chain combines TRBV27 with TRBJ2-5; 8 bases are a match to TRBD2. This CDR3 comprises 17 residues. J gave up 2 bases and V 8 bases, and 16 bases lay outside the gene matches. Germline lookup yields CDR1 MNHEY and CDR2 SMNVEV (reference sequence). CDR3 region: CASGARGPSGRQETQYF. The DNA of the CDR3 is TGTGCCAGCGGGGCCAGGGGACCCAGCGGGAGACAAGAGACCCAGTACTTC.